This T cell receptor (beta chain) was recorded in a study of T cells in Graves' hyperthyroidism and ophthalmopathy. There were TCR beta CDR3 regions amplified from RNA transcripts. First-round RT-PCR targeting the TCR CDR3 was performed with the HTBI primer set. TCRdb reprocessed the multiplex PCR reads with MiXCR, giving one entry per CDR3 protein. The data contain fewer than 250,000 distinct CDR3 sequences, 17% of them singletons. CDR1 SNHLY and CDR2 FYNNEI come from the germline V gene. This CDR3 is 13 amino acids long. V gave up 7 bases and J gave up 6 bases; unmatched junction bases: 4. This sample holds PBMCs from approximately 10 ml fresh peripheral blood. This clonotype was detected many times.

The receptor comes from a man in his fifties or sixties with Graves' hyperthyroidism. The sample was blood. The chain couples TRBV2 to TRBJ2-3; 10 bases agree with TRBD1. The CDR3: CASKTGGRDTQYF. Here the CDR3 DNA reads TGTGCCAGCAAGACAGGGGGCCGTGATACGCAGTATTTT.